These 12 T cell receptor beta chains were sequenced from one sample in a study of T cell changes during pregnancy in multiple sclerosis. The method was immunoSEQ multiplex PCR; TCRdb's version includes in-frame clones alone and lacks a portion of them. The table lists about 15,000 clones, around 96% of them singletons. The sequencing used peripheral blood, collected in the third trimester of pregnancy. The receptors shown here come from a female donor with multiple sclerosis, enrolled in a pregnancy study.

This chain links TRBV7-6 with TRBJ2-3; 7 nucleotides line up with TRBD1. Germline V CDR1 and CDR2: SGHVS, FNYEAQ. The CDR3 spans 13 residues. Losses at the gene ends were 5 bases for V and 4 bases for J; bases not matched to a gene: 3. The CDR3 DNA sequence: TGTGCCAGCAGCCGACAGGGCCCAGATACGCAGTATTTT. The encoded protein is CASSRQGPDTQYF.

The CDR3 region has the DNA TGTGCCAGCTCACAACTAAGCTGGACAGGGGGCGCCGCTAACTATGGCTACACCTTC. It translates to CASSQLSWTGGAANYGYTF. The chain carries TRBV18 and TRBJ1-2, with TRBD1 identical over 11 bases. The CDR3 is 19 amino acids. Germline values: CDR1 KGHSH, CDR2 LQKENI. Trimming cost V 4 bases and J 0 bases; bases outside gene matches: 13.

CDR3 DNA: TGTGCCAGCAGCTTGAGGGGGACAGGGGTCTACGAGCAGTACTTC. It is translated as CASSLRGTGVYEQYF. V gene TRBV7-9 combines with J gene TRBJ2-7, with TRBD1 matching over 10 bases. CDR1 and CDR2 (germline): SEHNR, FQNEAQ (reference sequence). V trimming: 3 bases; J trimming: 3 bases; junction bases outside the gene matches: 5. The length of the CDR3 is 15 residues.

The chain's CDR3 is CASSLGQDTGELFF. CDR3 DNA sequence: TGTGCCAGCAGTTTAGGACAGGACACCGGGGAGCTGTTTTTT. This chain connects TRBV27 to TRBJ2-2; 7 positions match TRBD1. The V and J ends lost 2 bases and 3 bases, in that order; junction bases with no gene match: 0. The CDR3 spans 14 residues. Germline V gene sequence: CDR1 MNHEY, CDR2 SMNVEV (reference sequence).

This rearrangement joins TRBV7-3 to TRBJ2-3, with TRBD2 as a possible D gene (5 bases). The CDR3 is 14 amino acids. In germline, CDR1 is SGHTA, CDR2 FQGTGA. Deletions cut 5 bases from V and 0 bases from J, with 9 bases between. CDR3 loop: CASSQAESTDTQYF. The CDR3 DNA sequence: TGTGCCAGCAGCCAAGCGGAAAGCACAGATACGCAGTATTTT. Based on the CDR3 plus reference TRBV7-3 and TRBJ2-3, the full variable domain is GAGVSQTPSNKVTEKGKYVELRCDPISGHTALYWYRQSLGQGPEFLIYFQGTGAADDSGLPNDRFFAVRPEGSVSTLKIQRTERGDSAVYLCASSQAESTDTQYFGPGTRLTVL.

V gene TRBV29-1 combines with J gene TRBJ2-1, with TRBD1 as a possible D gene (5 bases). V was shortened by 4 bases and J by 1 base, with 14 bases between the two germline ends. CDR3 size: 15 residues. The germline V gene encodes CDR1 SQVTM and CDR2 ANQGSEA. DNA of the CDR3: TGCAGCGTTGTGGGTAGGGCAGGGTCCTACAATGAGCAGTTCTTC. As protein: CSVVGRAGSYNEQFF.

The chain is built from TRBV25-1 and TRBJ1-2; possible D gene TRBD1, 6 bases. Trimming pared 4 bases from V and 4 bases from J, leaving 19 bases between. The CDR3 sequence is 16 residues long. Germline loops: CDR1 MGHDK, CDR2 SYGVNS. The chain's CDR3 is CASSGGRMTGSYGYTF. In DNA, the CDR3 is TGTGCCAGCAGTGGGGGTAGGATGACAGGTTCCTATGGCTACACCTTC.

The chain has TRBV7-2 and TRBJ2-2; D unresolved. CDR1 and CDR2 from the germline V gene are SGHTA and FQGNSA. The length of the CDR3 is 16 residues. V lost 4 bases and J lost 0, with 12 bases in between. The CDR3 bases are TGTGCCAGCAGCTCCCCGACTGGAACGAACACCGGGGAGCTGTTTTTT. The encoded protein is CASSSPTGTNTGELFF.

The CDR3 protein is CASSFSGGLYEQYF. In DNA, the CDR3 is TGCGCCAGCAGCTTTTCAGGGGGCCTCTACGAGCAGTACTTC. The V and J genes are TRBV5-1 and TRBJ2-7, with 8 nucleotides matching TRBD1. Germline CDR1 SGHRS, CDR2 YFSETQ. The ends lost 2 bases at V and 3 bases at J; junction bases unmatched: 4. The CDR3 extends over 14 amino acids. The full variable domain, with the rest looked up from reference TRBV5-1 and TRBJ2-7, is KAGVTQTPRYLIKTRGQQVTLSCSPISGHRSVSWYQQTPGQGLQFLFEYFSETQRNKGNFPGRFSGRQFSNSRSEMNVSTLELGDSALYLCASSFSGGLYEQYFGPGTRLTVT.

The V gene is TRBV15, the J gene TRBJ2-1, with a possible D match to TRBD2 (5 bases). The CDR3 runs to 15 residues. The V end lost 5 bases, the J end lost 1 base, and 12 bases lay between the germline ends. The V gene's germline CDR1 is LNHNV and CDR2 YYDKDF (reference sequence). CDR3 sequence reads: CATSPRGSSYNEQFF. CDR3 in DNA: TGTGCCACCAGCCCAAGAGGGAGTTCCTACAATGAGCAGTTCTTC. The full variable domain, its missing parts supplied by reference TRBV15 and TRBJ2-1, is DAMVIQNPRYQVTQFGKPVTLSCSQTLNHNVMYWYQQKSSQAPKLLFHYYDKDFNNEADTPDNFQSRRPNTSFCFLDIRSPGLGDTAMYLCATSPRGSSYNEQFFGPGTRLTVL.

V usage is TRBV7-8 and J usage is TRBJ2-6, with 9 bases aligning to TRBD1. Germline CDR1 is SGHVS and CDR2 is FQNEAQ. CDR3 length: 17 amino acids. V lost 5 bases, J lost 3 bases, and 8 bases stayed unmatched. CDR3 residues: CASSPDRGFGGANVLTF. Here the CDR3 DNA reads TGTGCCAGCAGCCCGGACAGGGGCTTCGGTGGGGCCAACGTCCTGACTTTC.

This clone was recorded once. The chain is built from TRBV30 and TRBJ2-3; the match to TRBD2 covers 12 bases. The germline CDR1 and CDR2 sequences are GTSNPN and SVGIG (reference sequence). The CDR3 totals 16 residues. V dropped 1 base and J dropped 5; count of bases not matched to a gene: 7. As DNA, the CDR3 is TGTGCCTGGAGTGGGACCCAGACTAGCGGGAGAGATACGCAGTATTTT. It codes for CAWSGTQTSGRDTQYF.